The table lists the clone carrying this TCR beta chain with many counts. What it recognizes is unknown. The data originate from a study of T cells in Graves' hyperthyroidism and ophthalmopathy. Study summary: The initial diagnosis was the point when peripheral blood was collected, ahead of any treatment.

General study findings and limits: Ophthalmopathy got predicted by the model a median around 6.6 months before its onset.

Stable hyperthyroidism: no ophthalmopathy progression over 18 months of follow-up. Hyperthyroidism in the patients, aged 18 to 65, was newly diagnosed and under 2 months in duration. RNA transcripts yielded amplified TCR beta CDR3 regions. The HTBI primer set was used in a first-round RT-PCR of the TCR CDR3. Via MiXCR, TCRdb re-called the multiplex PCR reads, giving one row per CDR3 protein. The sample has over 300,000 distinct CDR3 sequences, 14% seen once. The V segment lost 5 bases and the J segment 0 bases; nucleotides outside the gene matches: 13. The CDR3 covers 19 residues. The germline gives CDR1 LNHNV, CDR2 YYDKDF (reference sequence).

The chain is built from TRBV15 and TRBJ2-6, with 7 nucleotides matching TRBD2. The receptor was isolated from an older woman with Graves' hyperthyroidism. The source material was blood. The CDR3 nucleotides are TGTGCCACCAGCCGCGGGAGCGGCCCTTGGAGCTCTGGGGCCAACGTCCTGACTTTC. Translated, it gives CATSRGSGPWSSGANVLTF.